This is a list of T cell receptor beta chains from one sample in a study of Graves' ophthalmopathy and Graves' hyperthyroidism. From the multiplex PCR reads, TCRdb called clonotypes with MiXCR, one entry per CDR3 protein. Found here are 650,000 to 900,000 distinct CDR3 sequences, roughly two fifths of them singletons; the top ten hold less than 55%. The sample comprised peripheral blood. The receptors derive from an adult man with Graves' ophthalmopathy. Each CDR3 is given with its conserved first and last residue. A D gene is named only where the DNA matches it firmly.

v_gene: TRBV12-3/TRBV12-4; d_gene: NA; CDR3aa: CASSTPGTLNNSPLHF
v_gene: TRBV10-3; d_gene: TRBD1; CDR3aa: CAHGQGISDTQYF
v_gene: TRBV7-9; d_gene: NA; CDR3aa: CASSQSDSYEQYF
v_gene: TRBV5-1; d_gene: TRBD1; CDR3aa: CASSLDRATGEPQHF
v_gene: TRBV10-3; d_gene: NA; CDR3aa: CAIKDGTDTQYF
v_gene: TRBV7-6; d_gene: TRBD1; CDR3aa: CASSLNRGTYEQYF
v_gene: TRBV12-5; d_gene: NA; CDR3aa: CASALNTEAFF
v_gene: TRBV20-1; d_gene: NA; CDR3aa: CSAILVETQYF
v_gene: TRBV2; d_gene: NA; CDR3aa: CASRPRTGYNSPLHF
v_gene: TRBV14; d_gene: NA; CDR3aa: CASSLRGVQNGEAFF
v_gene: TRBV7-9; d_gene: NA; CDR3aa: CASRPGESYEQYF
v_gene: TRBV19; d_gene: TRBD1; CDR3aa: CASSPQGGFEKLFF
v_gene: TRBV11-2; d_gene: TRBD2; CDR3aa: CASTWTSGSYEQYF
v_gene: TRBV20-1; d_gene: TRBD2; CDR3aa: CSARPSGRGHEQYF
v_gene: TRBV10-3; d_gene: NA; CDR3aa: CAISPGAETQYF
v_gene: TRBV4-3; d_gene: NA; CDR3aa: CASSQDYGGGNTIYF
v_gene: TRBV19; d_gene: NA; CDR3aa: CASARDRTIPNGELFF
v_gene: TRBV7-9; d_gene: TRBD2; CDR3aa: CASSLSLREGETQYF
v_gene: TRBV2; d_gene: NA; CDR3aa: CASSEVNTEAFF
v_gene: TRBV20-1; d_gene: NA; CDR3aa: CSTRGVSNSPLHF
v_gene: TRBV7-2; d_gene: NA; CDR3aa: CASSPAPSTEAFF
v_gene: TRBV5-1; d_gene: NA; CDR3aa: CASSFAGLENQPQHF
v_gene: TRBV4-2; d_gene: TRBD1; CDR3aa: CASRQEGQGSSGANVLTF
v_gene: TRBV28; d_gene: NA; CDR3aa: CASSGALEVQPQHF
v_gene: TRBV12-5; d_gene: TRBD1; CDR3aa: CASGPKGQRKETQYF
v_gene: TRBV5-1; d_gene: TRBD1; CDR3aa: CASSLAGGNGANVLTF
v_gene: TRBV7-2; d_gene: NA; CDR3aa: CASSLGGVGSYEQYF
v_gene: TRBV10-3; d_gene: NA; CDR3aa: CAISGGTEQIGGYTF
v_gene: TRBV7-2; d_gene: NA; CDR3aa: CASKAGWNDEQYF
v_gene: TRBV11-2; d_gene: NA; CDR3aa: CASSSIRRGYAYEQYF
v_gene: TRBV7-2; d_gene: TRBD1; CDR3aa: CASSTGTGPYEQYF
v_gene: TRBV11-2; d_gene: NA; CDR3aa: CASSFPGAGRTQYF
v_gene: TRBV5-1; d_gene: NA; CDR3aa: CASSFTARSGQPQHF
v_gene: TRBV14; d_gene: NA; CDR3aa: CALATNEKLFF
v_gene: TRBV10-3; d_gene: NA; CDR3aa: CAISLGEEGGKLFF
v_gene: TRBV19; d_gene: NA; CDR3aa: CASSPLVGVSYNEQFF
v_gene: TRBV7-9; d_gene: NA; CDR3aa: CASSDYGTDTQYF
v_gene: TRBV20-1; d_gene: NA; CDR3aa: CSARDQRAQYF
v_gene: TRBV19; d_gene: NA; CDR3aa: CASHGTHMGYGYTF
v_gene: TRBV29-1; d_gene: TRBD1; CDR3aa: CTRTGANTEAFF
v_gene: TRBV20-1; d_gene: NA; CDR3aa: CSARPRGTERGAFF
v_gene: TRBV7-2; d_gene: NA; CDR3aa: CASSQEGSLHF
v_gene: TRBV10-3; d_gene: TRBD1; CDR3aa: CAISPYRGLETQYF
v_gene: TRBV2; d_gene: NA; CDR3aa: CASIATDGASSGANVLTF
v_gene: TRBV16; d_gene: TRBD1; CDR3aa: CASSQSRGQVGLGQYF
v_gene: TRBV2; d_gene: NA; CDR3aa: CASSLGSVSEKLFF
v_gene: TRBV20-1; d_gene: NA; CDR3aa: CSARGQDSPLHF
v_gene: TRBV10-3; d_gene: TRBD2; CDR3aa: CAISIQGTSGRRTGELFF
v_gene: TRBV19; d_gene: NA; CDR3aa: CASSPGSRTQPQHF
v_gene: TRBV11-2; d_gene: NA; CDR3aa: CASSTKGYEKLFF
v_gene: TRBV19; d_gene: TRBD1; CDR3aa: CASSTRDRNEKLFF
v_gene: TRBV7-9; d_gene: NA; CDR3aa: CASSLFVTAGANVLTF
v_gene: TRBV9; d_gene: TRBD1; CDR3aa: CASSGVTGVGTEAFF
v_gene: TRBV19; d_gene: TRBD1; CDR3aa: CASSVQGIGNTIYF
v_gene: TRBV12-3/TRBV12-4; d_gene: TRBD1; CDR3aa: CASGPGQETEAFF